The source of this TCR beta chain is a study of blood T cell repertoires in COVID-19. The CDR3 has 16 amino acids. The V gene's germline CDR1 is MGHRA and CDR2 YSYEKL. Deletions cut 0 bases from V and 0 bases from J, with 9 bases between. Libraries were prepared by immunoSEQ multiplex PCR; TCRdb keeps only in-frame clonotypes and omits some of them. Here the sample spans about 160,000 clones, approximately 81% being singletons. The V gene is TRBV4-1, the J gene TRBJ1-5; D uncertain. The sample consisted of peripheral blood. The sequence derives from an elderly woman with active or convalescent COVID-19. For the CDR3, the DNA is TGCGCCAGCAGCCAAGATCCGGGGTATAGCAATCAGCCCCAGCATTTT. Protein product: CASSQDPGYSNQPQHF.